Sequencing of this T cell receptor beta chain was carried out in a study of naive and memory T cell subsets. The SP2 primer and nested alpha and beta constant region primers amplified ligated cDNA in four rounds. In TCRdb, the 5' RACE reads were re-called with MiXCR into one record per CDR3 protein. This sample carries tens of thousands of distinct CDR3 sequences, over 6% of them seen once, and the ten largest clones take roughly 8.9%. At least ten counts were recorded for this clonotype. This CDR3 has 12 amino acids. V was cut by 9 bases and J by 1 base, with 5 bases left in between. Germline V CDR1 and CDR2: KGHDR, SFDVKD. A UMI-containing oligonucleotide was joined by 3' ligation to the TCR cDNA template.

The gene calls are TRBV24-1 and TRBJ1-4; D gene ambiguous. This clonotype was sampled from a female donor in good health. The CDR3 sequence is CATWKTNEKLFF. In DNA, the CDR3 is TGTGCCACCTGGAAAACTAATGAAAAACTGTTTTTT.